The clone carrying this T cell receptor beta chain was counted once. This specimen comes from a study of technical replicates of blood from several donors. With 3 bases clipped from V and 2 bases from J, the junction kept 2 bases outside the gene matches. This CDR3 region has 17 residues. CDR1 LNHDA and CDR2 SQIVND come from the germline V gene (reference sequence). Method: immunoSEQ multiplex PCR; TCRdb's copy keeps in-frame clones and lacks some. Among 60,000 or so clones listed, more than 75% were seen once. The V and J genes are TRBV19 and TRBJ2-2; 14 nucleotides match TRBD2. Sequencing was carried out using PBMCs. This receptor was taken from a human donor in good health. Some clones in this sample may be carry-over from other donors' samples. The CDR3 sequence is CASSMGLAGANTGELFF. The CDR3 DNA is TGTGCCAGTAGTATGGGACTAGCGGGAGCAAACACCGGGGAGCTGTTTTTT.